One sample yielded the 3 T cell receptor beta chains listed below, sequenced in a study of blood T cell repertoires in COVID-19. Data came from immunoSEQ multiplex PCR; TCRdb stores just in-frame clones and leaves some out. Of a few hundred thousand clones in the sample, approximately 86% were seen once. Material for sequencing was PBMCs or T cells enriched from blood (not recorded which). These receptors were obtained from a woman aged 55-69 years who had recovered from COVID-19.

J is TRBJ1-2 and V is TRBV3-1 (or the pseudogene TRBV3-2); a possible D gene is TRBD1 (6 bases). The CDR3 sequence is 14 residues long. V shed 4 bases and J shed 8 bases, with 17 bases lying between them. CDR1 is LGHDT, CDR2 YNNKEL, per germline (reference sequence). The CDR3 DNA follows: TGTGCCAGCAGCCCCGCGGACAGAAGGGGAGGCTACACCTTC. Translation gives CASSPADRRGGYTF.

Comments on this clone: The sample contains more than one DNA sequence encoding this CDR3. The V gene is TRBV2, the J gene TRBJ2-2, with TRBD1 identical over 7 bases. The CDR3 contains 15 residues. With 6 bases clipped from V and 0 bases from J, the junction kept 4 bases outside the gene matches. Germline CDR1 reads SNHLY; CDR2 reads FYNNEI. The CDR3: CASRTGTANTGELFF. The CDR3 DNA reads as TGTGCCAGCAGGACCGGGACAGCGAACACCGGGGAGCTGTTTTTT.

The rearrangement links TRBV7-9 to TRBJ2-7, with 7 bases that match TRBD1. This CDR3 contains 13 residues. The V segment lost 5 bases and the J segment 2 bases; nucleotides outside the gene matches: 3. Germline V lookup: CDR1 SEHNR, CDR2 FQNEAQ (reference sequence). Here the CDR3 reads CASSLTGAYEQYF. CDR3 DNA: TGTGCCAGCAGCCTAACAGGGGCCTACGAGCAGTACTTC.